The next 15 T cell receptor beta chains were all read from a single sample in a study of blood T cell repertoires in COVID-19. Sequenced by immunoSEQ multiplex PCR; TCRdb stores in-frame clones only, minus some. The data show approximately 440,000 clones, roughly 91% seen once. Sequencing input: PBMCs or T cells enriched from blood (not recorded which). These receptor sequences come from a man aged 18 to 29 who had recovered from COVID-19.

The chain has TRBV28 and TRBJ2-7; D perhaps matches TRBD2 (5 bases). V was shortened by 6 bases and J by 2 bases, with 8 bases between the two germline ends. The CDR3 is 12 residues long. Germline values: CDR1 MDHEN, CDR2 SYDVKM. This chain's CDR3 is CASSHGAYEQYF. Here the CDR3 DNA reads TGTGCCAGCAGCCACGGGGCCTACGAGCAGTACTTC.

The genes are TRBV5-1 and TRBJ2-2; D may be TRBD2 (5 bases). The CDR3 is 16 amino acids. V was trimmed by 0 bases and J by 6 bases, leaving 15 bases between them. Germline-derived CDR1 and CDR2 are SGHRS and YFSETQ. CDR3 DNA: TGCGCCAGCAGCTTGGATGTGGGAGTGGGTTCCGGGGAGCTGTTTTTT. It translates to CASSLDVGVGSGELFF.

The rearrangement links TRBV7-9 to TRBJ2-7; TRBD2 might be the D (6 bases). Between the trimmed V and J ends, which lost 5 bases and 5 bases, there was a span of 16 bases. The CDR3 contains 14 residues. Germline CDR1 is SEHNR and CDR2 is FQNEAQ (reference sequence). The CDR3 sequence is CASSPRGGNDEQYF. In DNA, the CDR3 is TGTGCCAGCAGCCCGCGGGGCGGGAATGACGAGCAGTACTTC.

The V and J genes are TRBV27 and TRBJ2-1; D is uncertain. CDR3 size: 15 residues. The V gene lost 2 bases and the J gene lost 0 bases, with 8 bases spanning the gap. Germline values: CDR1 MNHEY, CDR2 SMNVEV (reference sequence). The CDR3: CASSLLLSSYNEQFF. CDR3 nucleotides: TGTGCCAGCAGTTTACTCCTGAGCTCCTACAATGAGCAGTTCTTC.

The V and J genes are TRBV27 and TRBJ1-6, with a tentative D call TRBD1 (5 bases). Per germline, CDR1 MNHEY and CDR2 SMNVEV (reference sequence). Trimming cost V 11 bases and J 7 bases, with 12 bases left between them. The CDR3 spans 12 residues. CDR3 loop: CAAGNWNSPLHF. In nucleotides, the CDR3 is TGTGCCGCAGGGAATTGGAATTCACCCCTCCACTTT.

The chain uses TRBV5-6 and TRBJ2-7; a weak D match, TRBD1 (6 bases). The CDR3 extends over 13 amino acids. Trimming cost V 1 base and J 3 bases, with 8 bases left between them. Germline V CDR1 and CDR2: SGHDT, YYEEEE. The CDR3 loop reads CASSLSGHYEQYF. In DNA, the CDR3 is TGTGCCAGCAGCTTGTCGGGACACTACGAGCAGTACTTC.

The chain has TRBV28 and TRBJ1-2; D possibly corresponds to TRBD1 (5 bases). V was cut by 9 bases and J by 8 bases, with 19 bases left in between. The CDR3 runs to 13 residues. The V gene's germline CDR1 is MDHEN and CDR2 SYDVKM. The CDR3 sequence: CASGAGLPSGYTF. In DNA form, the CDR3 reads TGTGCCAGTGGAGCGGGACTCCCCTCCGGCTACACCTTC.

This chain uses TRBV2 with TRBJ2-7, with 15 bases identical to TRBD2. V trimming: 8 bases; J trimming: 6 bases; junction bases outside the gene matches: 5. Germline CDR1 reads SNHLY; CDR2 reads FYNNEI. This CDR3 has 14 residues. The CDR3: CASGGLAGGSEQYF. CDR3 DNA sequence: TGTGCCAGCGGCGGACTAGCGGGAGGGTCCGAGCAGTACTTC.

The V and J genes are TRBV3-1 (or the pseudogene TRBV3-2) and TRBJ2-1, with 10 bases fitting TRBD2. The V and J ends lost 0 bases and 2 bases, in that order; junction bases with no gene match: 7. Germline CDR1 is LGHDT and CDR2 is YNNKEL (reference sequence). The CDR3 is 18 amino acids. CDR3 in amino acids: CASSQEGWSGRAYNEQFF. The CDR3 coding sequence is TGTGCCAGCAGCCAAGAGGGGTGGAGCGGGAGGGCCTACAATGAGCAGTTCTTC.

V is TRBV25-1 and J is TRBJ2-7; 7 bases are a match to TRBD2. CDR1 and CDR2 (germline): MGHDK, SYGVNS. V dropped 8 bases and J dropped 7; count of bases not matched to a gene: 11. The CDR3 runs 13 residues. The CDR3 sequence is CASSRFQGGEQYF. The CDR3 nucleotides read TGTGCCAGCTCGAGGTTTCAGGGAGGGGAGCAGTACTTC.

The CDR3 DNA is TGCGCCAGCAGCCAAGATATTACTAGCGGGAGGGCCAGGTACGAGCAGTACTTC. The encoded protein is CASSQDITSGRARYEQYF. The rearrangement uses TRBV4-1 and TRBJ2-7; 13 positions agree with TRBD2. The CDR3 has 18 amino acids. Germline V gene lookup returns CDR1 MGHRA and CDR2 YSYEKL. Trimming at V came to 0 bases and at J to 4 bases, leaving 9 bases not matched to a gene.

The V call is TRBV19, the J call TRBJ1-1; D might be TRBD1 (5 bases). CDR1 LNHDA and CDR2 SQIVND come from the germline V gene (reference sequence). Trimming shortened V by 4 bases and J by 3 bases, and 12 bases separated the two germline ends. The CDR3 contains 14 residues. CDR3: CASSTGGVHTEAFF. DNA of the CDR3: TGTGCCAGTAGTACCGGGGGGGTTCACACTGAAGCTTTCTTT.

This rearrangement joins TRBV13 to TRBJ1-5, with D possibly matching TRBD1 (5 bases). Germline V gene sequence: CDR1 PRHDT, CDR2 FYEKMQ (reference sequence). V was cut by 0 bases and J by 7 bases, with 10 bases left in between. The CDR3 extends over 14 amino acids. The CDR3 loop is CASSLGGVGQPQHF. The CDR3 DNA sequence: TGTGCCAGCAGCTTAGGAGGGGTGGGACAGCCCCAGCATTTT.

The chain combines TRBV19 with TRBJ2-1, with a tentative D call TRBD2 (6 bases). The CDR3 totals 17 residues. Trimming shortened V by 2 bases and J by 2 bases, and 16 bases separated the two germline ends. Germline assignment: CDR1 LNHDA and CDR2 SQIVND (reference sequence). CDR3: CASSIYPGAPTYNEQFF. The DNA for the CDR3 is TGTGCCAGTAGTATATACCCGGGAGCTCCAACCTACAATGAGCAGTTCTTC.

The J gene is TRBJ2-7, the V gene TRBV12-5, with 12 bases matching TRBD2. The CDR3 runs to 18 residues. Germline CDR1 reads LGHNT; CDR2 reads FRNRAP. V was clipped by 2 bases and J by 2 bases; unmatched bases: 10. CDR3 in DNA: TGTGCTAGTGGTTTGACGACTAGCGGGGGCCCGATTACCTACGAGCAGTACTTC. Translating gives CASGLTTSGGPITYEQYF. Full variable domain (rest looked up from reference TRBV12-5 and TRBJ2-7): DARVTQTPRHKVTEMGQEVTMRCQPILGHNTVFWYRQTMMQGLELLAYFRNRAPLDDSGMPKDRFSAEMPDATLATLKIQPSEPRDSAVYFCASGLTTSGGPITYEQYFGPGTRLTVT.